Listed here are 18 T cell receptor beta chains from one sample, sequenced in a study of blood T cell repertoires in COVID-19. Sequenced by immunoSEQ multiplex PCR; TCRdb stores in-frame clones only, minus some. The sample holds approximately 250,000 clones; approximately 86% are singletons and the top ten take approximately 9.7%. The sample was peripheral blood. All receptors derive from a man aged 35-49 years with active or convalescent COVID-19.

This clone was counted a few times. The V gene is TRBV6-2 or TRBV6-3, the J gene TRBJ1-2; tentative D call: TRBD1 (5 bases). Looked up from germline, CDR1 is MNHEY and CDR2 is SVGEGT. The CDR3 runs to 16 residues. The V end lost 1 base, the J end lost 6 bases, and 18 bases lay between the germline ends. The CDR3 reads CASSYWGTRAWNGYTF. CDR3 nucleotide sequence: TGTGCCAGCAGTTACTGGGGGACTAGGGCGTGGAATGGCTACACCTTC.

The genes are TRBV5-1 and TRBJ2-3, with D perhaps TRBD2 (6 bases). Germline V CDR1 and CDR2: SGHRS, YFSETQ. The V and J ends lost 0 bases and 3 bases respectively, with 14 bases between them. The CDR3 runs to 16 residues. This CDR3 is CASSLDAGRMTDTQYF. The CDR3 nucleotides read TGCGCCAGCAGCTTGGACGCGGGGCGGATGACAGATACGCAGTATTTT.

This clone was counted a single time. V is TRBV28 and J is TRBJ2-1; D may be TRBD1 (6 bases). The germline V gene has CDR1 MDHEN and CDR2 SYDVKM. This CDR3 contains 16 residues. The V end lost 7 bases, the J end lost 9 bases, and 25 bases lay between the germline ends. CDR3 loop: CASILSTGSPYGEQFF. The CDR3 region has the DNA TGTGCCAGCATCTTGTCGACAGGCTCCCCCTACGGTGAGCAGTTCTTC. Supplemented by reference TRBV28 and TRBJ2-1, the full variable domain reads DVKVTQSSRYLVKRTGEKVFLECVQDMDHENMFWYRQDPGLGLRLIYFSYDVKMKEKGDIPEGYSVSREKKERFSLILESASTNQTSMYLCASILSTGSPYGEQFFGPGTRLTVL.

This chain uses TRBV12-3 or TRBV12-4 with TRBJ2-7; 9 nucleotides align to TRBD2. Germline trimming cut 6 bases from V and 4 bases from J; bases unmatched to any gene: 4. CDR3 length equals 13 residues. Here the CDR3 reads CASSRGLAYEQYF. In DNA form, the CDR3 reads TGTGCCAGCAGCAGGGGACTAGCTTACGAGCAGTACTTC.

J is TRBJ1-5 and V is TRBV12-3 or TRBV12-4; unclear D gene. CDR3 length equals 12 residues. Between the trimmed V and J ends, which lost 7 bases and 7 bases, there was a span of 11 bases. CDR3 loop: CASKYSSQPQHF. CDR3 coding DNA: TGTGCCAGCAAATATTCAAGCCAGCCCCAGCATTTT.

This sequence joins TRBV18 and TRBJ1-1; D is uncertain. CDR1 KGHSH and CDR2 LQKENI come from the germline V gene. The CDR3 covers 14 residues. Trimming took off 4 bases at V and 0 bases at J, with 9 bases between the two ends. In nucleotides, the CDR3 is TGTGCCAGCTCACTTAGTTCTTTGAACACTGAAGCTTTCTTT. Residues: CASSLSSLNTEAFF. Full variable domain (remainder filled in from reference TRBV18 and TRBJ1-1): NAGVMQNPRHLVRRRGQEARLRCSPMKGHSHVYWYRQLPEEGLKFMVYLQKENIIDESGMPKERFSAEFPKEGPSILRIQQVVRGDSAAYFCASSLSSLNTEAFFGQGTRLTVV.

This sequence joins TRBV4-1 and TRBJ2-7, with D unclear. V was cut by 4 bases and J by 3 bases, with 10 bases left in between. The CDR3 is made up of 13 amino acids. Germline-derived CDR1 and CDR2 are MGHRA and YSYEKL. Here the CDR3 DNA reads TGCGCCAGCAGCCGAGACCCGGTCTACGAGCAGTACTTC. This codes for CASSRDPVYEQYF.

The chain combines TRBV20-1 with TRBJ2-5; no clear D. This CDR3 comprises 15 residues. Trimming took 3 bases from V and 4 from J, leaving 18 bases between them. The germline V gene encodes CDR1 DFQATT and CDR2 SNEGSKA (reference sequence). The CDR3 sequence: CSASSSVIRLETQYF. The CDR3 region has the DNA TGCAGTGCTAGTAGTTCCGTCATTAGATTAGAGACCCAGTACTTC.

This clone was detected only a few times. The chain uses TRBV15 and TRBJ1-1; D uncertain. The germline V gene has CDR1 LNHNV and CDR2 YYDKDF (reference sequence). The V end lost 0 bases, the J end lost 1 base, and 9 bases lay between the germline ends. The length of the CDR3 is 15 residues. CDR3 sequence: CATSRDRHKNTEAFF. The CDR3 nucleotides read TGTGCCACCAGCAGAGATCGACACAAGAACACTGAAGCTTTCTTT. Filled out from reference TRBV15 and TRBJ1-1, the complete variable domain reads DAMVIQNPRYQVTQFGKPVTLSCSQTLNHNVMYWYQQKSSQAPKLLFHYYDKDFNNEADTPDNFQSRRPNTSFCFLDIRSPGLGDTAMYLCATSRDRHKNTEAFFGQGTRLTVV.

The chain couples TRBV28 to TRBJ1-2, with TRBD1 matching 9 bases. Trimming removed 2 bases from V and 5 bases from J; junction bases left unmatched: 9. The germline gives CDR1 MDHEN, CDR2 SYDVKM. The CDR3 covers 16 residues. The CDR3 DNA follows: TGTGCCAGCAGTTTACAGAGTGAACAGGGGGCGTATGGCTACACCTTC. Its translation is CASSLQSEQGAYGYTF.

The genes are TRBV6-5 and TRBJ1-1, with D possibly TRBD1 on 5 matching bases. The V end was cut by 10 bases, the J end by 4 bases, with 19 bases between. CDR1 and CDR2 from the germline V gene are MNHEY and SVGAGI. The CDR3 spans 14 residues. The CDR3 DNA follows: TGTGCCACCCCGGGAGGAGTTGGGGGCACTGAAGCTTTCTTT. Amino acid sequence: CATPGGVGGTEAFF.

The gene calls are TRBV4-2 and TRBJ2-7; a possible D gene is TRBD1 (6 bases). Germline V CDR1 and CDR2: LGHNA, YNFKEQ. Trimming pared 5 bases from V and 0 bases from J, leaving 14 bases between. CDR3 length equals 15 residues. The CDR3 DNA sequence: TGTGCCAGCAGCTCGGAAGGGGGTCGCTCCTACGAGCAGTACTTC. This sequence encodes CASSSEGGRSYEQYF.

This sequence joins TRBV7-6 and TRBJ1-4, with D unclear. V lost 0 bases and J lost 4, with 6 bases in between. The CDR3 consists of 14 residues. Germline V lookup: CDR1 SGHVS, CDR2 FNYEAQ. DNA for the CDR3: TGTGCCAGCAGCTTAGCAGGGAGTAATGAAAAACTGTTTTTT. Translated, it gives CASSLAGSNEKLFF.

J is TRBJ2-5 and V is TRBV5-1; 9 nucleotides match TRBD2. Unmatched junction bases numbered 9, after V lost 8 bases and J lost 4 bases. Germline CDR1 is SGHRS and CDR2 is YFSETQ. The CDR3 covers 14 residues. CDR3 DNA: TGCGCCAGGGCCAGCGGGGGGCCGGTAGAGACCCAGTACTTC. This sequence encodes CARASGGPVETQYF.

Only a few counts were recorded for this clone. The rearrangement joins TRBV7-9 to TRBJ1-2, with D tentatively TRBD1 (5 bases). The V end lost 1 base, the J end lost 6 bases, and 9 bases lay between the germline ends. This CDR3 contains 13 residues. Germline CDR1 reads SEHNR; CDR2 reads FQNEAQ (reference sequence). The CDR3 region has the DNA TGTGCCAGCAGCTTAGGCTCAGGGAATGGCTACACCTTC. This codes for CASSLGSGNGYTF.

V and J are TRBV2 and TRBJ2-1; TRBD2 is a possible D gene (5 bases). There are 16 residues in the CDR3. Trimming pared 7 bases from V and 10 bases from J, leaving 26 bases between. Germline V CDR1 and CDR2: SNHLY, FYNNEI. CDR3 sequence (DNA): TGTGCCAGCACGGGCGGCGGGCGAGGGAATGAGCGGGAGCAGTTCTTC. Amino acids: CASTGGGRGNEREQFF.

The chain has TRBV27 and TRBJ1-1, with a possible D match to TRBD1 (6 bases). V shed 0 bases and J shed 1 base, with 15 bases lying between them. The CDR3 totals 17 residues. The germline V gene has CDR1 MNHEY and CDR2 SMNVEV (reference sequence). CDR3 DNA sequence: TGTGCCAGCAGTTTATCGAAGGGGGGGCTTAGGAACACTGAAGCTTTCTTT. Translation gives CASSLSKGGLRNTEAFF.

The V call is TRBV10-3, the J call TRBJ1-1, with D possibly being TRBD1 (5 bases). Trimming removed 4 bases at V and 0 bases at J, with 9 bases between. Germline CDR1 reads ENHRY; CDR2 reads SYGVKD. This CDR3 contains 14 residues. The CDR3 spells CAISGQGVNTEAFF. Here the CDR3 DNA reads TGTGCCATCAGTGGGCAGGGTGTGAACACTGAAGCTTTCTTT.